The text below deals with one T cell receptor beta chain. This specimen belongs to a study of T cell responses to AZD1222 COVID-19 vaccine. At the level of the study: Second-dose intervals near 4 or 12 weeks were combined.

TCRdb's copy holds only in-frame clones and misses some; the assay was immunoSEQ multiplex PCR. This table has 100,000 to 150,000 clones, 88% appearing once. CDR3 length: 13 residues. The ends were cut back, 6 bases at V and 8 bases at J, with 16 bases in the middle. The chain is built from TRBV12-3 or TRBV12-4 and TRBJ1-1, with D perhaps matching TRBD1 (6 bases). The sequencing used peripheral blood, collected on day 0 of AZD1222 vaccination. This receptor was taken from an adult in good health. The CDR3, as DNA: TGTGCCAGCAGCTACAAGGGGACAACAGAAGCTTTCTTT. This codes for CASSYKGTTEAFF.